The source of this T cell receptor (beta chain) is a study of blood T cell repertoires in COVID-19. On the study more broadly: Donors in the United States, Italy and Spain gave samples during acute or convalescent COVID-19. T cells, B-cell-depleted T cells, or PBMCs provided the cDNA or gDNA that served as material.

CDR3 length equals 16 residues. The V gene's germline CDR1 is WNHNN and CDR2 SYGVQD (reference sequence). The ends lost 5 bases at V and 2 bases at J; junction bases unmatched: 6. In the original processing: Reference gene primer amplification in the assay estimated nucleated cell counts. This table comes from immunoSEQ multiplex PCR, and its TCRdb copy is limited to in-frame clones, with some not included. The V and J calls and clone size are taken from that table; D and trimming were inferred from the DNA. The sample includes approximately 240,000 clones, around 80% of them seen just once. The sequence came from a human donor in a cohort sampled during active COVID-19. Sequencing used peripheral blood. The rearrangement links TRBV10-1 to TRBJ2-3, with 11 positions matching TRBD2. CDR3 residues: CASSTVAGGPTDTQYF. The CDR3 DNA follows: TGCGCCAGCAGTACAGTAGCGGGGGGGCCCACAGATACGCAGTATTTT.